This TCR beta chain stems from a study of blood T cells in healthy people across ages. Study findings and constraints: Older individuals had lower TCR beta diversity per million T cells (the decline was roughly linear). Possibly confounding the expanded clonotype changes was the fact that donor CMV status was unknown.

Next came a second PCR, run for about 7 to 12 cycles, which used a sample-barcoded 5' primer along with a J-beta primer mix. Each of the cDNA molecules was tagged by a template-switch adaptor with 12 random nucleotides. TCRdb reprocessed the 5' RACE reads via MiXCR and lists one record per CDR3 protein. The table records about 1.1 million distinct CDR3 sequences, 35% to 40% of them present only once. Peripheral blood, around 10 milliliters per donor, was collected. A note on this clonotype: Its antigen is still unknown.

The CDR3 is 15 residues long. V lost 6 bases and J 0 bases, leaving 15 bases between the germline ends. Germline V gene sequence: CDR1 DFQATT, CDR2 SNEGSKA (reference sequence). Sequencing was performed on blood. This TCR came from a man younger than 30 in good health. This chain links TRBV20-1 with TRBJ2-1, with D tentatively TRBD1 or TRBD2 (6 bases each). The CDR3 loop reads CSAHSGGFSYNEQFF. The CDR3 DNA reads TGCAGTGCCCATTCCGGGGGCTTCTCCTACAATGAGCAGTTCTTC.